The rows below give T cell receptor beta chains drawn from one sample of a study of OX40 agonist ivuxolimab in advanced cancers. The protocol was immunoSEQ multiplex PCR, while the TCRdb copy is restricted to in-frame clones and leaves out a portion. Of tens of thousands of clones listed, roughly 86% are singletons. This specimen consisted of CD4+ or CD8+ T cells sorted from blood, obtained in a trial of the OX40 agonist ivuxolimab. The receptors shown here come from an adult with an advanced solid tumor such as melanoma, head and neck, liver or kidney cancer. Each CDR3 is given with its conserved first and last residue. Clone size, where shown, is once, few, many, or a class for clones that have expanded.

- | 17 | TRBV28 | CASCGGTGINSGNTIYF
- | 16 | TRBV25-1 | CASSEYGGRWGTEAFF
- | 14 | TRBV4-3 | CASSLSTVEGEQYF
- | 14 | TRBV7-2 | CASSSPTGPFTQYF
- | 13 | TRBV7-9 | CASERESTDTQYF
- | 15 | TRBV4-2 | CASSPDRDTYNEQFF
- | 15 | TRBV15 | CATSRESGGQETQYF
- | 15 | TRBV4-3 | CASSPQGQSTYEQYF
- | 12 | TRBV19 | CASSTAGGTQYF
- | 14 | TRBV5-1 | CASRWGTEQETQYF
- | 14 | TRBV5-6 | CASSLPVGTGGYTF
once | 19 | TRBV9 | CASSPRGGDRRRSTDTQYF
- | 13 | TRBV7-3 | CASSGDRGREQYF